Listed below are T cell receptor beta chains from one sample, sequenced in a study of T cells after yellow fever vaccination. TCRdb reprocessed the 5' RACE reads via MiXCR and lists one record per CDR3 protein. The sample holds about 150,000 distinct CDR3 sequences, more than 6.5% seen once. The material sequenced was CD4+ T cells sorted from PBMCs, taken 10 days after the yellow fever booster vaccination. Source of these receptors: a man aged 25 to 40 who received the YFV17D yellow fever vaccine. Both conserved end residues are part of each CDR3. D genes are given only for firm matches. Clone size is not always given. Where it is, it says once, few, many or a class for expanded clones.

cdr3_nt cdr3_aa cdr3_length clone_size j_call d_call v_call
TGCGCCAGCAGCTTGGGACAGGAGGGCGAGCAGTACTTC CASSLGQEGEQYF 13 many TRBJ2-7 - TRBV5-1
TGCGCCAGCAACCGAGGGGGAGATAATTCACCCCTCCACTTT CASNRGGDNSPLHF 14 many TRBJ1-6 - TRBV5-1
TGTGCCAGCAGCTTAGCGCGGGTGGGACCTTACAATGAGCAGTTCTTC CASSLARVGPYNEQFF 16 many TRBJ2-1 - TRBV7-6
TGTGCCAGCAGGCAGGTGTCAGGGAGTAGGTACGAGCAGTACTTC CASRQVSGSRYEQYF 15 many TRBJ2-7 - TRBV6-5
TGCGCCAGCAGCGATGGGACAGCTAAAAACATTCAGTACTTC CASSDGTAKNIQYF 14 many TRBJ2-4 TRBD1 TRBV5-1
TGTGCCAGCAGCAATAGCGGGGGCTCCTACGAGCAGTACTTC CASSNSGGSYEQYF 14 many TRBJ2-7 TRBD2 TRBV3-1
TGTGCCAGCAGCTCGGGGCGGGAGGCCCAGTACTTC CASSSGREAQYF 12 few TRBJ2-5 TRBD2 TRBV5-6
TGCAGCGGGGGAGAGAAGACTAAGGAGCAGTTCTTC CSGGEKTKEQFF 12 many TRBJ2-1 - TRBV29-1
TGTGCCTGGAGTACGACTCGAACCTGGACAGGGAGGAATCTAGAGACCCAGTACTTC CAWSTTRTWTGRNLETQYF 19 few TRBJ2-5 TRBD1 TRBV30
TGTGCCAGCAGCCCAGGAGGGGCCCCCCCCTACAATGAGCAGTTCTTC CASSPGGAPPYNEQFF 16 many TRBJ2-1 - TRBV7-6
TGTGCCAGCAGCTTAAAAGCGGGAGTCAACGATGAGCAGTTCTTC CASSLKAGVNDEQFF 15 many TRBJ2-1 TRBD2 TRBV7-9
TGCGCCAGCAGCTTGGTGACGGCGGGAGAGACCCAGTACTTC CASSLVTAGETQYF 14 - TRBJ2-5 - TRBV5-1
TGCAGCGTTGTGCTGGGATTTGCCGGAAAACTGTTTTTT CSVVLGFAGKLFF 13 many TRBJ1-4 - TRBV29-1
TGTGCCAGCTCACCACAAGGGACTAGCGGTGAGACCCAGTACTTC CASSPQGTSGETQYF 15 many TRBJ2-5 TRBD2 TRBV18
TGTGCCAGCAGCCCGGGGACTGGCGATACGCAGTATTTT CASSPGTGDTQYF 13 many TRBJ2-3 - TRBV7-3
TGTGCCAGCAGCTTAGAGGGACGAGCAGATACGCAGTATTTT CASSLEGRADTQYF 14 many TRBJ2-3 - TRBV7-2
TGTGCCAGCAGCCGGCAGGTGTCGGGTACAGAGACCCAGTACTTC CASSRQVSGTETQYF 15 many TRBJ2-5 - TRBV4-2
TGCAGTGCTCCCAGGGAAGTGGGCGAGCAGTACTTC CSAPREVGEQYF 12 few TRBJ2-7 - TRBV20-1
TGTGCCAGCAGTTACTCGCCAGGGACGGATCAGCCCCAGCATTTT CASSYSPGTDQPQHF 15 many TRBJ1-5 - TRBV6-2/TRBV6-3
TGTGCCAGCAGCTTAGGGGTTAGCGGGATTTTCTTC CASSLGVSGIFF 12 many TRBJ2-1 TRBD2 TRBV7-9
TGCGCCACCAGCCAAGACGCGGGTATTTCCTACAATGAGCAGTTCTTC CATSQDAGISYNEQFF 16 - TRBJ2-1 - TRBV4-3
TGTGCCAGCAGCTTGAAGGGGGGGTCCTCCTACAATGAGCAGTTCTTC CASSLKGGSSYNEQFF 16 many TRBJ2-1 - TRBV5-4
TGTGCCAGCAGTACTCAGGGATCCTACGAGCAGTACTTC CASSTQGSYEQYF 13 - TRBJ2-7 - TRBV27
TGTGCCAGCAGCAATTTTCTACAGGGGGCTGACGAGCAGTACTTC CASSNFLQGADEQYF 15 many TRBJ2-7 - TRBV21-1
TGTGCCAGCAGGTGGCTAGCGTCGGGCAATGAGCAGTTCTTC CASRWLASGNEQFF 14 few TRBJ2-1 - TRBV12-3/TRBV12-4
TGTGCCAGCAGCTTAGCGGTCCTCAGGGGTTTAGTGAACATTCAGTACTTC CASSLAVLRGLVNIQYF 17 many TRBJ2-4 - TRBV7-2
TGCAGTGCATCGGAAAGTTCTAACTATGGCTACACCTTC CSASESSNYGYTF 13 many TRBJ1-2 - TRBV20-1
TGTGCCAGCAGCTCCGGGACAGGGTTGTCACCCCTCCACTTT CASSSGTGLSPLHF 14 many TRBJ1-6 TRBD1 TRBV7-2
TGTGCCACCGGGACAGGGACAGATACGCAGTATTTT CATGTGTDTQYF 12 few TRBJ2-3 TRBD1 TRBV7-6
TGCAGTGCACCCGGACAGGGCGGTCAGCCCCAGCATTTT CSAPGQGGQPQHF 13 many TRBJ1-5 TRBD1 TRBV20-1
TGTGCCTGGCTACTGTGGGACAGCTCCTCTGGGGCCAACGTCCTGACTTTC CAWLLWDSSSGANVLTF 17 few TRBJ2-6 TRBD1 TRBV30
TGCGCCAGCAGCCAAGTTTTCGGCAGGGACTACAATGAGCAGTTCTTC CASSQVFGRDYNEQFF 16 many TRBJ2-1 - TRBV4-3
TGTGCCTGGAGCCGTCGGGGACTGACGAAGGGCACAGATACGCAGTATTTT CAWSRRGLTKGTDTQYF 17 few TRBJ2-3 - TRBV30
TGTGCCAGCAGAGCTAGCGCCACAGATACGCAGTATTTT CASRASATDTQYF 13 many TRBJ2-3 - TRBV12-3/TRBV12-4
TGCAGTGCAATCTCGACTAGCGGGAAACGTGAGCAGTTCTTC CSAISTSGKREQFF 14 many TRBJ2-1 TRBD2 TRBV20-1
TGTGCCAGCACCTTAGTGCTGTCTAGCACAGATACGCAGTATTTT CASTLVLSSTDTQYF 15 many TRBJ2-3 - TRBV28